The clone carrying this TCR beta chain occurred a few times. Antigen specificity is unknown. A junction boundary mismatches the germline segment, possibly from a read error. Total RNA, at least 6 micrograms per sample, was extracted from PBMCs. The sample originates from a study of blood T cells in healthy people across ages. Germline V gene data show CDR1 as MGHRA and CDR2 as YSYEKL. The CDR3 totals 15 residues. Study observations and caveats: Both naive CD4+ cell counts and diversity were greater in long-lived donors than in aged donors.

A second roughly 7 to 12 cycle PCR used barcoded and J-beta primers. Each cDNA molecule carried a tag from a template-switch adaptor that contained 12 random nucleotides. In TCRdb, the 5' RACE reads were re-called with MiXCR into one record per CDR3 protein. The sample holds around 1,000,000 distinct CDR3 sequences, under 30% seen once. This sample was shared with a second study, whose subject was T cells of mothers and their children.

Sequencing was carried out using blood. The source of this sequence is a girl aged 2 to 9 in good health. The J gene is TRBJ1-4, the V gene TRBV4-1, with 8 bases that match TRBD1. This CDR3 reads CASSQGQGNGEKLFF. The DNA of the CDR3 is TGCGCCAGCAGCCAAGGACAGGGGAATGGTGAAAAACTATTTTTT.